The next 25 T cell receptor beta chains were all read from a single sample in a study of cytomegalovirus exposure and HLA in healthy donors. The PCR made use of 60 Vbeta and 13 Jbeta primers. Method: immunoSEQ multiplex PCR; TCRdb's copy keeps in-frame clones and lacks some. The sample's table shows tens of thousands of clones. The material sequenced was PBMCs. The source of these receptors is a man between 40 and 49 years old in good health and CMV-seropositive.

J is TRBJ2-6 and V is TRBV10-3; TRBD1 might be the D (6 bases). The CDR3 length is 13 residues. The germline CDR1 and CDR2 sequences are ENHRY and SYGVKD. The V end lost 10 bases, the J end lost 2 bases, and 9 bases lay between the germline ends. The CDR3 here is CATQGTGANVLTF. The CDR3 DNA follows: TGTGCCACCCAGGGGACTGGGGCCAACGTCCTGACTTTC.

The chain links TRBV5-6 to TRBJ2-1; TRBD2 might be the D (5 bases). Germline CDR1 reads SGHDT; CDR2 reads YYEEEE. This CDR3 has 14 residues. Trimming cost V 4 bases and J 4 bases, with 12 bases left between them. CDR3 protein: CASSQPGSYNEQFF. CDR3 sequence (DNA): TGTGCCAGCAGCCAACCGGGGAGTTACAATGAGCAGTTCTTC.

The V gene is TRBV9, the J gene TRBJ1-6; 9 positions match TRBD1. Germline V gene sequence: CDR1 SGDLS, CDR2 YYNGEE. Trimming at V came to 3 bases and at J to 5 bases, leaving 3 bases not matched to a gene. The CDR3 covers 15 residues. CDR3 protein: CASSGGQGNNSPLHF. The CDR3, as DNA: TGTGCCAGCAGCGGAGGACAGGGGAATAATTCACCCCTCCACTTT.

The rearrangement joins TRBV18 to TRBJ2-3, with 7 bases aligning to TRBD1. V was clipped by 2 bases and J by 4 bases; unmatched bases: 6. CDR1 KGHSH and CDR2 LQKENI come from the germline V gene. The CDR3 length is 15 residues. CDR3 amino acids: CASSPSTTGADTQYF. In nucleotides, the CDR3 is TGTGCCAGCTCACCAAGCACTACAGGGGCAGATACGCAGTATTTT. The variable domain in full, with the rest retrieved from reference TRBV18 and TRBJ2-3, is NAGVMQNPRHLVRRRGQEARLRCSPMKGHSHVYWYRQLPEEGLKFMVYLQKENIIDESGMPKERFSAEFPKEGPSILRIQQVVRGDSAAYFCASSPSTTGADTQYFGPGTRLTVL.

The chain uses TRBV7-9 and TRBJ2-1; the D gene is possibly TRBD1 (6 bases). The CDR3 loop spans 15 amino acids. Trimming left V 6 bases short and J 6 bases short, with 18 bases between. In germline, CDR1 is SEHNR, CDR2 FQNEAQ (reference sequence). This CDR3 is CASRTGRLGVNEQFF. The CDR3 DNA sequence: TGTGCCAGCAGGACAGGACGCCTGGGCGTCAATGAGCAGTTCTTC.

The rearrangement joins TRBV10-3 to TRBJ2-7; the D gene is possibly TRBD1 (5 bases). V lost 6 bases and J 5 bases, leaving 14 bases between the germline ends. The CDR3 has 13 residues. Germline CDR1 reads ENHRY; CDR2 reads SYGVKD. CDR3: CAISLSEQDEQYF. CDR3 DNA: TGTGCCATCAGCCTCTCGGAACAGGACGAGCAGTACTTC.

With respect to this clone: Different DNA sequences within this sample yield the same CDR3. The gene calls are TRBV5-1 and TRBJ1-3; 10 bases are shared with TRBD1. This CDR3 has 18 amino acids. CDR1 and CDR2 (germline): SGHRS, YFSETQ. The junction had 14 bases not matched to a gene; V was cut back by 4 bases and J by 4 bases. CDR3: CASSLGSLGTGAGNTIYF. As DNA, the CDR3 is TGCGCCAGCAGCCTAGGTTCCCTCGGGACAGGGGCCGGAAACACCATATATTTT.

The gene calls are TRBV11-3 and TRBJ1-3; D perhaps matches TRBD1 (6 bases). Trimming took 5 bases from V and 0 from J, leaving 14 bases between them. Germline V gene lookup returns CDR1 SGHNT and CDR2 YENEEA. The CDR3 contains 16 residues. Written as DNA, the CDR3 is TGTGCCAGCAGCCCGCGACAGGCTCCCTCTGGAAACACCATATATTTT. Translating it yields CASSPRQAPSGNTIYF.

This chain's CDR3 is CASSKLGLTRKETQYF. CDR3 coding DNA: TGTGCCAGCAGCAAATTGGGACTTACAAGGAAAGAGACCCAGTACTTC. The rearrangement links TRBV21-1 to TRBJ2-5; TRBD2, the table's D call, lacks a check against the DNA. TRBV21-1 is a pseudogene locus. This CDR3 is 16 amino acids long.

The genes are TRBV4-3 and TRBJ1-3, with D hard to call. This CDR3 contains 17 residues. V was cut by 7 bases and J by 0 bases, with 19 bases left in between. CDR1 and CDR2 from the germline V gene are LGHNA and YSLEER. The CDR3 loop is CASTPGSFQSSGNTIYF. CDR3 sequence (DNA): TGCGCCAGCACCCCGGGATCTTTCCAGAGCTCTGGAAACACCATATATTTT.

The chain uses TRBV4-3 and TRBJ1-2; a weak D match, TRBD1 (5 bases). Trimming pared 0 bases from V and 5 bases from J, leaving 16 bases between. The CDR3 length is 16 residues. CDR1 LGHNA and CDR2 YSLEER come from the germline V gene. In DNA, the CDR3 is TGCGCCAGCAGCCAAGAGCCCAGGGCTCTCCAATATGGCTACACCTTC. The encoded protein is CASSQEPRALQYGYTF.

This chain uses TRBV4-1 with TRBJ1-1, with a tentative D call TRBD1 (5 bases). The CDR3 contains 15 residues. V lost 4 bases to trimming and J lost 1 base, with 13 bases between them. Germline V lookup: CDR1 MGHRA, CDR2 YSYEKL. CDR3 sequence (DNA): TGCGCCAGCAGCCGCCCGGGGGTGGCGAACACTGAAGCTTTCTTT. Translating gives CASSRPGVANTEAFF.

The chain couples TRBV30 to TRBJ2-3, with TRBD1 matching 7 bases. This CDR3 is built from 14 residues. Germline CDR1 and CDR2: GTSNPN and SVGIG (reference sequence). The V and J ends lost 2 bases and 2 bases, in that order; junction bases with no gene match: 4. The CDR3 loop is CAWSQGDNTDTQYF. The CDR3 coding sequence is TGTGCCTGGAGTCAGGGGGACAACACAGATACGCAGTATTTT.

The rearrangement links TRBV11-2 to TRBJ2-1; a weak D match, TRBD2 (6 bases). Trimming removed 8 bases at V and 8 bases at J, with 13 bases between. The germline gives CDR1 SGHAT, CDR2 FQNNGV. This CDR3 comprises 12 residues. CDR3 in amino acids: CASLGSIYEQFF. The CDR3 region has the DNA TGTGCCAGCCTCGGGAGTATCTATGAGCAGTTCTTC.

This chain uses TRBV2 with TRBJ2-1; D possibly corresponds to TRBD1 (6 bases). Germline loops: CDR1 SNHLY, CDR2 FYNNEI. CDR3 size: 14 residues. The V gene lost 7 bases and the J gene lost 6 bases, with 16 bases spanning the gap. CDR3 bases: TGTGCCAGCATGGAGACAGGCCCTTTCAATGAGCAGTTCTTC. Translating it yields CASMETGPFNEQFF.

The rearrangement uses TRBV30 and TRBJ2-2, with 8 bases fitting TRBD2. Trimming removed 5 bases from V and 6 bases from J; junction bases left unmatched: 11. The CDR3 is 15 amino acids. The germline V gene has CDR1 GTSNPN and CDR2 SVGIG (reference sequence). CDR3 sequence: CAWGRGLGFSGELFF. CDR3 nucleotide sequence: TGTGCCTGGGGTAGGGGACTAGGGTTCTCCGGGGAGCTGTTTTTT.

The chain employs TRBV19 and TRBJ1-4; the D gene is possibly TRBD1 (6 bases). Germline V CDR1 and CDR2: LNHDA, SQIVND (reference sequence). The V and J ends lost 7 bases and 0 bases respectively, with 12 bases between them. The CDR3 sequence is 15 residues long. The CDR3 sequence is CASITGPATNEKLFF. As DNA, the CDR3 is TGTGCCAGTATTACAGGGCCTGCAACTAATGAAAAACTGTTTTTT.

The rearrangement links TRBV6-6 to TRBJ1-5; possible D gene TRBD1, 5 bases. Trimming took 3 bases from V and 1 from J, leaving 13 bases between them. The CDR3 contains 16 residues. Germline CDR1 and CDR2: MNHNY and SVGAGI (reference sequence). The CDR3 coding sequence is TGTGCCAGCAGTTATGGTTTGGGACTAAGCAATCAGCCCCAGCATTTT. Amino acids: CASSYGLGLSNQPQHF.

The rearrangement joins TRBV10-3 to TRBJ2-3; 8 nucleotides line up with TRBD1. The germline V gene encodes CDR1 ENHRY and CDR2 SYGVKD. V lost 8 bases, J lost 5 bases, and 12 bases stayed unmatched. This CDR3 comprises 15 residues. The CDR3 coding sequence is TGTGCCATCGGACTGGACAGGGCCTCGGGAGATACGCAGTATTTT. Residues: CAIGLDRASGDTQYF.

The V gene is TRBV2, the J gene TRBJ2-1; 13 bases align to TRBD2. The J segment lost 7 bases and the V segment lost 3 bases, leaving 9 bases of the junction unmatched. This CDR3 has 17 amino acids. Germline assignment: CDR1 SNHLY and CDR2 FYNNEI. CDR3 bases: TGTGCCAGCAGTGAGGAACTAGCGGGAGGGCCGGGAAATGAGCAGTTCTTC. Protein product: CASSEELAGGPGNEQFF. Complete variable domain (other parts from reference TRBV2 and TRBJ2-1): EPEVTQTPSHQVTQMGQEVILRCVPISNHLYFYWYRQILGQKVEFLVSFYNNEISEKSEIFDDQFSVERPDGSNFTLKIRSTKLEDSAMYFCASSEELAGGPGNEQFFGPGTRLTVL.

The chain is built from TRBV6-5 and TRBJ1-2; perhaps TRBD1 as D (6 bases). The V gene's germline CDR1 is MNHEY and CDR2 SVGAGI. The CDR3 loop spans 12 amino acids. Between the trimmed V and J ends, which lost 5 bases and 7 bases, there was a span of 11 bases. This chain's CDR3 is CASSLDRLGYTF. The CDR3 DNA reads TGTGCCAGCAGTCTCGACAGGCTTGGCTACACCTTC.

As to this clone: A junction end diverges from the germline sequence, so it may reflect a read error. Written as DNA, the CDR3 is TGCGCCAGTAGCTTAGCGGGCCCCTACAATGAGCAGTTCTTC. Protein product: CASSLAGPYNEQFF. This rearrangement joins TRBV5-1 to TRBJ2-1; 7 bases are a match to TRBD2. The CDR3 is made up of 14 amino acids. Germline-derived CDR1 and CDR2 are SGHRS and YFSETQ. The full variable domain, its missing parts supplied by reference TRBV5-1 and TRBJ2-1, is KAGVTQTPRYLIKTRGQQVTLSCSPISGHRSVSWYQQTPGQGLQFLFEYFSETQRNKGNFPGRFSGRQFSNSRSEMNVSTLELGDSALYLCASSLAGPYNEQFFGPGTRLTVL.

J is TRBJ1-1 and V is TRBV4-1; TRBD1 is a possible D gene (5 bases). Trimming left V 0 bases short and J 5 bases short, with 13 bases between. CDR3 length: 15 residues. Germline V CDR1 and CDR2: MGHRA, YSYEKL. CDR3 loop: CASSQDLRGGTEAFF. The CDR3 nucleotides read TGCGCCAGCAGCCAAGATCTGCGGGGGGGAACTGAAGCTTTCTTT.

The rearrangement joins TRBV4-2 to TRBJ2-2; weak D call: TRBD1 (5 bases). CDR1 is LGHNA, CDR2 YNFKEQ, per germline. The V end was cut by 1 base, the J end by 0 bases, with 9 bases between. This CDR3 contains 16 residues. CDR3 nucleotide sequence: TGTGCCAGCAGCCAAGGTGGGGCACCGAACACCGGGGAGCTGTTTTTT. Protein: CASSQGGAPNTGELFF.

V usage is TRBV25-1 and J usage is TRBJ1-3, with 7 positions matching TRBD1. With 7 bases clipped from V and 4 bases from J, the junction kept 7 bases outside the gene matches. The CDR3 is 14 amino acids. Germline V gene sequence: CDR1 MGHDK, CDR2 SYGVNS. The CDR3: CASNRQGTGNTIYF. DNA of the CDR3: TGTGCCAGCAATCGACAGGGAACGGGAAACACCATATATTTT. The full variable domain, its missing parts supplied by reference TRBV25-1 and TRBJ1-3, is EADIYQTPRYLVIGTGKKITLECSQTMGHDKMYWYQQDPGMELHLIHYSYGVNSTEKGDLSSESTVSRIRTEHFPLTLESARPSHTSQYLCASNRQGTGNTIYFGEGSWLTVV.